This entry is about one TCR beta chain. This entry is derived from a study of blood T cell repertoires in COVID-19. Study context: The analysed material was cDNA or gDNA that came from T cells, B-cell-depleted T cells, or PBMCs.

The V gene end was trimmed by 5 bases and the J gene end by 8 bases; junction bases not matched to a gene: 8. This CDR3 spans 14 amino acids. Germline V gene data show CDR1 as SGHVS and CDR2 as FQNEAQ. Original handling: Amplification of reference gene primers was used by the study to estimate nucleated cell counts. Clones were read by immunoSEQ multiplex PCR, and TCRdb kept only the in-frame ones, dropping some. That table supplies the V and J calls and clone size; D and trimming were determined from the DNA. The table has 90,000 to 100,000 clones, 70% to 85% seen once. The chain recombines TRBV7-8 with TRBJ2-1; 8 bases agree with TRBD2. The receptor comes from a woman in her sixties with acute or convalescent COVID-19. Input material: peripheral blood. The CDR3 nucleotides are TGTGCCAGCAGCCTCTCCGGGGGGGATGATGAGCAGTTCTTC. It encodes CASSLSGGDDEQFF.